Following are 21 T cell receptor beta chains from one sample sequenced in a study of CD8 T cells in ankylosing spondylitis. In TCRdb, the 5' RACE reads were re-called with MiXCR into one record per CDR3 protein. The sample holds 200,000 or so distinct CDR3 sequences; 13% are singletons and the top ten take roughly 11%. The sample was blood, either unsorted or a sorted T cell fraction (not recorded which). Receptors were obtained from a female donor with ankylosing spondylitis or in good health (not recorded which).

In DNA, the CDR3 is TGCGCCAGCAGCCAAGATCGAGGGGAGAATTCACCCCTCCACTTT. Translating it yields CASSQDRGENSPLHF. The chain joins TRBV4-3 to TRBJ1-6; tentatively, D is TRBD1 (5 bases). This CDR3 contains 15 residues. In germline, CDR1 is LGHNA, CDR2 YSLEER. Between the trimmed V and J ends, which lost 0 bases and 7 bases, there was a span of 10 bases.

This chain connects TRBV27 to TRBJ2-1; perhaps TRBD1 as D (5 bases). CDR1 and CDR2 from the germline V gene are MNHEY and SMNVEV (reference sequence). The CDR3 contains 14 residues. V gave up 3 bases and J gave up 1 base, with 7 bases separating them. The CDR3 region is CASSFAGSYNEQFF. CDR3 coding DNA: TGTGCCAGCAGTTTTGCAGGGTCCTACAATGAGCAGTTCTTC.

The chain joins TRBV9 to TRBJ2-1; tentatively, D is TRBD1 (6 bases). Per germline, CDR1 SGDLS and CDR2 YYNGEE. V was clipped by 5 bases and J by 1 base, with 19 bases between them. The CDR3 has 17 residues. CDR3 nucleotides: TGTGCCAGCAGAGCAGATAGGGGGACGAGTTCCTACAATGAGCAGTTCTTC. Translated, it gives CASRADRGTSSYNEQFF.

This clonotype was observed a few times. This rearrangement joins TRBV5-1 to TRBJ2-1, with 8 bases matching TRBD2. CDR3 length: 14 residues. The V and J ends lost 4 bases and 9 bases, in that order; junction bases with no gene match: 9. The germline V gene has CDR1 SGHRS and CDR2 YFSETQ. In DNA form, the CDR3 reads TGCGCCAGCAGCCCACGGACTAGCTTCGGTGAGCAGTTCTTC. This sequence encodes CASSPRTSFGEQFF.

This chain connects TRBV27 to TRBJ1-1, with D unresolved. The CDR3 loop spans 11 amino acids. CDR1 and CDR2 from the germline V gene are MNHEY and SMNVEV (reference sequence). Deletions cut 7 bases from V and 1 base from J, with 4 bases between. CDR3: CASIRNTEAFF. CDR3 bases: TGTGCCAGCATAAGGAACACTGAAGCTTTCTTT.

The V gene is TRBV5-6, the J gene TRBJ2-1; D is undetermined. The CDR3 length is 14 residues. The V gene lost 0 bases and the J gene lost 4 bases, with 8 bases spanning the gap. The germline V gene encodes CDR1 SGHDT and CDR2 YYEEEE. CDR3 DNA: TGTGCCAGCAGCTTGGTTGGGAAATACAATGAGCAGTTCTTC. It translates to CASSLVGKYNEQFF.

The sample holds many counts of this clonotype. The V and J genes are TRBV12-3 or TRBV12-4 and TRBJ1-4; D is unclear. The V gene lost 1 base and the J gene lost 7 bases, with 10 bases spanning the gap. The CDR3 spans 14 residues. As DNA, the CDR3 is TGTGCCAGCAGTTTAGTGGGGTTGGGTGAAAAACTGTTTTTT. It is translated as CASSLVGLGEKLFF.

This clonotype was observed at least ten times. The chain couples TRBV5-5 to TRBJ1-2; D gene unclear. From germline, CDR1 is SGHKS and CDR2 YYEKEE (reference sequence). This CDR3 comprises 13 residues. Trimming stripped 3 bases from V and 7 bases from J, with 13 bases between. This CDR3 is CASSSPVSFGYTF. The CDR3 region has the DNA TGTGCCAGCAGCTCACCCGTTTCGTTTGGCTACACCTTC. Full variable domain (missing parts from reference TRBV5-5 and TRBJ1-2): DAGVTQSPTHLIKTRGQQVTLRCSPISGHKSVSWYQQVLGQGPQFIFQYYEKEERGRGNFPDRFSARQFPNYSSELNVNALLLGDSALYLCASSSPVSFGYTFGSGTRLTVV.

The table lists this clonotype with many counts. The V and J genes are TRBV5-1 and TRBJ1-2; D uncertain. Between the trimmed V and J ends, which lost 1 base and 0 bases, there was a span of 7 bases. The germline gives CDR1 SGHRS, CDR2 YFSETQ. The CDR3 spans 14 residues. The CDR3, as DNA: TGCGCCAGCAGCTTGTATTCTCCTAACTATGGCTACACCTTC. Encoded protein: CASSLYSPNYGYTF.

This clonotype was picked up many times. The V call is TRBV5-6, the J call TRBJ2-5, with 7 bases identical to TRBD2. The length of the CDR3 is 16 residues. Germline V gene data show CDR1 as SGHDT and CDR2 as YYEEEE. V was clipped by 2 bases and J by 1 base; unmatched bases: 8. As DNA, the CDR3 is TGTGCCAGCAGCTTACCCAGCGGGGAATTCCAAGAGACCCAGTACTTC. It codes for CASSLPSGEFQETQYF.

V and J are TRBV6-2 or TRBV6-3 and TRBJ1-5; D is undetermined. The CDR3 is 12 amino acids. Germline V gene data show CDR1 as MNHEY and CDR2 as SVGEGT. Trimming left V 5 bases short and J 9 bases short, with 11 bases between. CDR3 nucleotides: TGTGCCAGCAGTCCAGGTAACGGGCCCCAGCATTTT. It yields the protein CASSPGNGPQHF.

This clonotype was counted between two and nine times. A read error is likely, as this CDR3 ends without the conserved phenylalanine or tryptophan. It is unclear where the CDR3 begins or ends on the DNA, so no DNA is shown, and the CDR3 is as TCRdb lists it. The rearrangement uses TRBV20-1 and TRBJ2-3; the DNA was not compared with TRBD1, the D call given in the table. The CDR3 length is 10 residues, termini included. The V gene's germline CDR1 is DFQATT and CDR2 SNEGSKA (reference sequence). The CDR3 spells CSAVTRWERE.

On this clonotype itself: A much larger clone differs from this one at a single base, so this may be a read error. The chain recombines TRBV20-1 with TRBJ2-5; a possible D gene is TRBD1 (6 bases). This CDR3 has 14 amino acids. Germline assignment: CDR1 DFQATT and CDR2 SNEGSKA (reference sequence). The CDR3 sequence is CSARETGLQETQHF. CDR3 DNA: TGCAGTGCTAGAGAAACAGGGCTTCAAGAGACCCAGCACTTC.

This clonotype was recorded at least ten times. The genes are TRBV20-1 and TRBJ2-7; maybe TRBD1 (5 bases). CDR1 DFQATT and CDR2 SNEGSKA come from the germline V gene (reference sequence). Trimming took 6 bases from V and 1 from J, leaving 16 bases between them. The CDR3 is 14 residues long. CDR3 nucleotide sequence: TGCAGTGCCTACGACAGTCTTATGTCCTACGAGCAGTACTTC. It encodes CSAYDSLMSYEQYF.

This clonotype was seen repeatedly, ten times or more. The V and J genes are TRBV4-3 and TRBJ2-5, with TRBD2 as a possible D gene (6 bases). Trimming shortened V by 3 bases and J by 0 bases, and 17 bases separated the two germline ends. The CDR3 has 17 residues. CDR1 is LGHNA, CDR2 YSLEER, per germline. CDR3 residues: CASSQGIAGLYQETQYF. CDR3 in DNA: TGCGCCAGCAGCCAGGGGATCGCGGGGCTGTACCAAGAGACCCAGTACTTC.

This clonotype occurred many times. The rearrangement joins TRBV20-1 to TRBJ2-1; D remains ambiguous. Germline-derived CDR1 and CDR2 are DFQATT and SNEGSKA (reference sequence). Trimming pared 6 bases from V and 8 bases from J, leaving 20 bases between. The CDR3 contains 14 residues. DNA of the CDR3: TGCAGTGCCGCGTCTTTACCACCTTTCGATGAGCAGTTCTTC. Protein sequence: CSAASLPPFDEQFF.

This clonotype was seen ten or more times. The CDR3 DNA is TGTGCCAGCAGCTTTGCAGCGGGCCGATACAATGAGCAGTTCTTC. Translating gives CASSFAAGRYNEQFF. The genes are TRBV7-3 and TRBJ2-1; weak D call: TRBD2 (6 bases). Trimming pared 3 bases from V and 4 bases from J, leaving 13 bases between. The CDR3 is 15 amino acids. Germline V CDR1 and CDR2: SGHTA, FQGTGA.

The chain couples TRBV5-5 to TRBJ2-1, with 7 bases fitting TRBD2. The CDR3 loop spans 17 amino acids. The V gene end was trimmed by 6 bases and the J gene end by 6 bases; junction bases not matched to a gene: 18. Germline loops: CDR1 SGHKS, CDR2 YYEKEE (reference sequence). CDR3 sequence reads: CASIRVGGPGIGNEQFF. In DNA, the CDR3 is TGTGCCAGCATAAGAGTGGGAGGGCCCGGGATAGGCAATGAGCAGTTCTTC.

This clonotype was observed at least ten times. The gene calls are TRBV9 and TRBJ2-7, with 9 nucleotides matching TRBD2. V shed 0 bases and J 7 bases; nucleotides not matched to a gene: 5. The germline V gene encodes CDR1 SGDLS and CDR2 YYNGEE. The CDR3 is made up of 14 amino acids. CDR3 DNA sequence: TGTGCCAGCAGCGTAGAACTAGCGGGTCTAGAGCAGTACTTC. Translating it yields CASSVELAGLEQYF.

A few counts support this clonotype. The CDR3 spells CASSPEGGQQYF. The CDR3 bases are TGTGCCAGCAGCCCCGAGGGAGGGCAGCAGTACTTC. V gene TRBV3-1 combines with J gene TRBJ2-7, with 7 bases identical to TRBD2. The CDR3 has 12 residues. The V and J ends lost 4 bases and 8 bases, in that order; junction bases with no gene match: 5. Germline assignment: CDR1 LGHDT and CDR2 YNNKEL (reference sequence).

This clonotype was counted many times. This rearrangement joins TRBV10-3 to TRBJ1-1, with D possibly being TRBD1 (5 bases). The CDR3 sequence is 15 residues long. Between the trimmed V and J ends, which lost 0 bases and 0 bases, there was a span of 8 bases. Germline V gives CDR1 ENHRY, CDR2 SYGVKD. CDR3 sequence (DNA): TGTGCCATCAGTGAGTCGAGACAGATGAACACTGAAGCTTTCTTT. Translated: CAISESRQMNTEAFF.